This is a list of T cell receptor beta chains from one sample in a study of blood T cell repertoires in COVID-19. Some clones are missing from TCRdb's copy, which holds only in-frame ones; the method was immunoSEQ multiplex PCR. The sample shows some 120,000 clones, around nine tenths of them seen only once. Sequencing used peripheral blood. These receptors came from a woman aged 50 to 60 with acute or convalescent COVID-19. The CDR3 runs from the conserved cysteine through the conserved F or W. The D gene is left open where the match is weak. Some rows have no size entry. The others give once, few or many, or a class for an expanded clone.

CDR3aa	abundance	d_gene	v_gene	j_gene
CASSVAASYEQYF	few	NA	TRBV5-1	TRBJ2-7
CASSPGQAINEKLFF	few	TRBD1	TRBV5-1	TRBJ1-4
CASSQGVSNEKLFF	NA	NA	TRBV3-1/TRBV3-2	TRBJ1-4
CASSLGLGGSTGELFF	few	NA	TRBV7-2	TRBJ2-2
CASSLATPDRAEAFF	NA	TRBD1	TRBV28	TRBJ1-1
CASSLRVGGGYTF	NA	NA	TRBV7-8	TRBJ1-2
CAWSVARGGRSGYTF	NA	NA	TRBV30	TRBJ1-2
CASSVGSSGGTGELFF	once	NA	TRBV9	TRBJ2-2
CASSVGQANTGELFF	NA	TRBD1	TRBV9	TRBJ2-2
CASSSRDREYGYTF	NA	TRBD1	TRBV7-8	TRBJ1-2
CASSLVIKEGTPNTGELFF	NA	NA	TRBV7-9	TRBJ2-2
CASSESPRRGGRLTRSYEQYF	NA	TRBD2	TRBV10-1	TRBJ2-7
CASLSETQYF	NA	NA	TRBV2	TRBJ2-5
CASSHPTVENSPLHF	few	NA	TRBV6-5	TRBJ1-6
CASSLDRAGTEAFF	NA	NA	TRBV27	TRBJ1-1
CASCVSTDTQYF	NA	NA	TRBV2	TRBJ2-3
CASGGGGAHEQYF	NA	NA	TRBV3-1/TRBV3-2	TRBJ2-7
CASSQDLGLQNTGELFF	NA	TRBD2	TRBV3-1/TRBV3-2	TRBJ2-2
CASSLSGRTYEQYF	NA	TRBD2	TRBV5-6	TRBJ2-7
CASSLQGTANSPLHF	NA	TRBD1	TRBV7-9	TRBJ1-6
CAWNTGTANYGYTF	once	TRBD1	TRBV30	TRBJ1-2
CASSLPGPTDTQYF	NA	NA	TRBV11-3	TRBJ2-3
CASTMGATGGLTDTQYF	NA	TRBD1	TRBV5-1	TRBJ2-3
CASSSHRGKTDTQYF	NA	TRBD1	TRBV5-1	TRBJ2-3
CASSARTGGNYGYTF	NA	TRBD1	TRBV7-9	TRBJ1-2
CAIPRGVPGFSNQPQHF	few	NA	TRBV3-1/TRBV3-2	TRBJ1-5
CASTLADPSRNEQFF	NA	TRBD2	TRBV6-5	TRBJ2-1
CAISGGSGRDEQFF	NA	TRBD2	TRBV10-3	TRBJ2-1
CASSQGQGRATEAFF	NA	NA	TRBV27	TRBJ1-1